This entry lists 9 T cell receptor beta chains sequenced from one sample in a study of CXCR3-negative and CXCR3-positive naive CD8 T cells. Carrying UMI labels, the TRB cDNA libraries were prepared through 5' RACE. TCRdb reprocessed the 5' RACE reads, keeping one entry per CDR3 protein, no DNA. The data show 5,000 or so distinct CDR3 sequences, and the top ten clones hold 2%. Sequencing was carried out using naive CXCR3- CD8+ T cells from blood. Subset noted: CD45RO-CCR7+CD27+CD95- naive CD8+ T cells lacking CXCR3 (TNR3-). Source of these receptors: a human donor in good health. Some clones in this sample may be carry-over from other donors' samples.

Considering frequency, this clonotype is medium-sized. CDR3 in amino acids: CASSQEARDSMNTEAFF. The chain couples TRBV4-1 to TRBJ1-1; without DNA, the TCRdb call of TRBD1 cannot be checked. This CDR3 is built from 17 residues. CDR1 is MGHRA, CDR2 YSYEKL, per germline.

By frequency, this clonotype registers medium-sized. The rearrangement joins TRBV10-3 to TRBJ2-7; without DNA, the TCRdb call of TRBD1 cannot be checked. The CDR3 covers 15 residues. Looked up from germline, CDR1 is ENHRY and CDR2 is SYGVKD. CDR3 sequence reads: CAISVRTAASFEQYF.

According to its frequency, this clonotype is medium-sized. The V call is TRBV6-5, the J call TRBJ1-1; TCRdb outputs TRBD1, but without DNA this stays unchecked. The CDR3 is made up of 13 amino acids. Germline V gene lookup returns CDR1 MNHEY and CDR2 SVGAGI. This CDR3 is CASSYSGGTEAFF.

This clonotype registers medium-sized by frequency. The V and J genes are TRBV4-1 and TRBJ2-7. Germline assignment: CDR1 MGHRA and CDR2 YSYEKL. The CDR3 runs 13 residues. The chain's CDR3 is CASSQGQDYEQYF.

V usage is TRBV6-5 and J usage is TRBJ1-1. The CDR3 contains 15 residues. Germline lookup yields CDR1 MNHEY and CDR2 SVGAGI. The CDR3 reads CASSYSRGLNTEAFF.

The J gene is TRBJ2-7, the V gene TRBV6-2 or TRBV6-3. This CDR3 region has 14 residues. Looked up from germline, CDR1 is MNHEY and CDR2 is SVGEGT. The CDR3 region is CASSYGTDLYEQYF.

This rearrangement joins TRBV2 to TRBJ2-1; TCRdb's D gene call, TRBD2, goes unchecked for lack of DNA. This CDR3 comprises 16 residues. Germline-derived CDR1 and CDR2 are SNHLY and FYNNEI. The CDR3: CASSELAGGPGNEQFF.

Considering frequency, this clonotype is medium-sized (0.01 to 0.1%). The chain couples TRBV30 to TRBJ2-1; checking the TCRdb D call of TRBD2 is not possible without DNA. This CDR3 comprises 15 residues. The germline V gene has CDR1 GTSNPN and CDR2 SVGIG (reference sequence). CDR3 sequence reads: CAWSELAGGQSEQFF. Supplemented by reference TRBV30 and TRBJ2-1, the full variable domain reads SQTIHQWPATLVQPVGSPLSLECTVEGTSNPNLYWYRQAAGRGLQLLFYSVGIGQISSEVPQNLSASRPQDRQFILSSKKLLLSDSGFYLCAWSELAGGQSEQFFGPGTRLTVL.

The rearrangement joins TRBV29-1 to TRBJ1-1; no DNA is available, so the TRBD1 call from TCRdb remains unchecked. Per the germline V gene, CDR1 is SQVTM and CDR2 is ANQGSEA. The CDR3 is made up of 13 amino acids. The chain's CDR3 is CSVAGTGKTEAFF.